This T cell receptor (beta chain) was obtained from a study of lymphopenia after photon versus proton radiotherapy. Study-wide findings and caveats: Authors raise, but do not show, better survival with proton therapy. Larger post-nadir TCR diversity loss correlated inversely with survival in deceased patients. Photon-treated patients lost naive T cells and TCR diversity; proton-treated stayed stable. After lymphocyte nadir, photon-treated repertoires showed oligoclonal expansion, especially CD8+ Temra.

The CDR3 length is 16 residues. Trimming stripped 7 bases from V and 6 bases from J, with 25 bases between. Germline V CDR1 and CDR2: MNHNY, SVGAGI (reference sequence). On this clone itself: Its antigen remains unidentified.

The assay was immunoSEQ multiplex PCR, and TCRdb's table has in-frame clones only and misses some. The sample lists 20,000 to 30,000 clones; under 95% were seen once. This chain uses TRBV6-6 with TRBJ2-7; a possible D gene is TRBD2 (7 bases). This clonotype was obtained from a woman aged 50 to 65 with cholangiocarcinoma. The sequencing used peripheral blood, collected from a patient treated with photon-based radiotherapy. In DNA form, the CDR3 reads TGTGCCAGCACCCTAGCGTCGGGGGGCGGATCTGGCGAGCAGTACTTC. Translating gives CASTLASGGGSGEQYF.